A single sample gave rise to the 15 T cell receptor beta chains below, sequenced in a study of early T cells in non-severe SARS-CoV-2 infection. Using its own MiXCR run on the 5' RACE reads, TCRdb lists one record per CDR3 protein. This table has tens of thousands of distinct CDR3 sequences, roughly 13% appearing once. Sequenced input: whole blood. All receptors derive from an adult who was a healthcare worker with PCR-confirmed SARS-CoV-2 infection or an uninfected control (not recorded which).

This sequence joins TRBV5-4 and TRBJ2-7; 8 nucleotides agree with TRBD2. V trimming: 4 bases; J trimming: 0 bases; junction bases outside the gene matches: 6. Per the germline V gene, CDR1 is SGHNT and CDR2 is YYREEE (reference sequence). CDR3 length equals 15 residues. The CDR3 sequence is CASSPGGGSSYEQYF. The CDR3 region has the DNA TGTGCCAGCAGCCCCGGCGGGGGGAGCTCCTACGAGCAGTACTTC.

This rearrangement joins TRBV4-3 to TRBJ2-3; 9 bases match TRBD1. V lost 0 bases to trimming and J lost 4 bases; unmatched junction nucleotides: 8. This CDR3 region has 17 residues. From germline, CDR1 is LGHNA and CDR2 YSLEER. CDR3 sequence: CASSQDKGQGGADTQYF. CDR3 coding DNA: TGCGCCAGCAGCCAAGATAAGGGACAGGGTGGCGCAGATACGCAGTATTTT.

The chain employs TRBV6-6 and TRBJ1-5, with D perhaps matching TRBD1 (6 bases). The CDR3 totals 13 residues. Germline CDR1 reads MNHNY; CDR2 reads SVGAGI (reference sequence). V was cut by 4 bases and J by 6 bases, with 10 bases left in between. CDR3 region: CASSWDKAQPQHF. The CDR3, as DNA: TGTGCCAGCAGTTGGGACAAGGCTCAGCCCCAGCATTTT.

As regards this clonotype: A read error may account for a junction end that differs from germline. V usage is TRBV5-4 and J usage is TRBJ1-6, with D hard to call. Germline V gives CDR1 SGHNT, CDR2 YYREEE (reference sequence). The CDR3 is 15 residues long. CDR3 protein: CASSPDVSCNSPLHF. The CDR3 DNA reads TGTGCCAGCAGCCCTGACGTCTCCTGTAATTCACCCCTCCACTTT.

This clonotype was counted between two and nine times. The V call is TRBV7-9, the J call TRBJ1-4, with D possibly matching TRBD1 (5 bases). The V end lost 5 bases, the J end lost 5 bases, and 9 bases lay between the germline ends. The length of the CDR3 is 13 residues. In germline, CDR1 is SEHNR, CDR2 FQNEAQ (reference sequence). CDR3 sequence (DNA): TGTGCCAGCAGCCGGGACTCAAATGAAAAACTGTTTTTT. It yields the protein CASSRDSNEKLFF.

This clonotype occurred many times. This chain uses TRBV6-1 with TRBJ1-2; D is unclear. CDR3 length: 14 residues. The ends were cut back, 2 bases at V and 3 bases at J, with 10 bases in the middle. In germline, CDR1 is MNHNS, CDR2 SASEGT. This chain's CDR3 is CASSETPLDYGYTF. The CDR3 nucleotides are TGTGCCAGCAGTGAAACCCCCCTGGACTATGGCTACACCTTC.

V usage is TRBV28 and J usage is TRBJ2-2; 10 nucleotides align to TRBD1. Germline V gene sequence: CDR1 MDHEN, CDR2 SYDVKM. The CDR3 runs to 15 residues. The V segment lost 8 bases and the J segment 2 bases; nucleotides outside the gene matches: 5. The CDR3 here is CASLRDRGNTGELFF. DNA of the CDR3: TGTGCCAGCTTGAGGGACAGGGGTAACACCGGGGAGCTGTTTTTT.

This clonotype appeared a few times. J is TRBJ1-4 and V is TRBV28; no reliable D call. The V end was cut by 3 bases, the J end by 10 bases, with 9 bases between. The CDR3 consists of 12 residues. Germline V gene lookup returns CDR1 MDHEN and CDR2 SYDVKM. In nucleotides, the CDR3 is TGTGCCAGCAGTTTGAACCATGGAAAACTGTTTTTT. Its protein product is CASSLNHGKLFF.

The chain joins TRBV16 to TRBJ1-2; D is unresolved. Trimming shortened V by 3 bases and J by 0 bases, and 14 bases separated the two germline ends. The germline V gene encodes CDR1 KGHSY and CDR2 FQNENV. There are 16 residues in the CDR3. The CDR3 nucleotides are TGTGCCAGCAGCCAGCCCCCCGGTAGGGCTAACTATGGCTACACCTTC. Encoded protein: CASSQPPGRANYGYTF.

This clonotype was seen at least ten times. The chain employs TRBV7-2 and TRBJ2-7; 12 bases are shared with TRBD2. Germline lookup yields CDR1 SGHTA and CDR2 FQGNSA. The CDR3 is made up of 16 amino acids. V was pared by 2 bases and J by 6 bases, with 8 bases of the junction left unmatched. CDR3 region: CASSLSLGLAGREQYF. The CDR3 DNA is TGTGCCAGCAGCTTATCCCTCGGACTAGCGGGGCGCGAGCAGTACTTC.

This clonotype appeared many times. The CDR3 spells CASSDSGTAQKWGNTIYF. For the CDR3, the DNA is TGTGCCAGCAGTGATTCCGGGACAGCTCAAAAGTGGGGAAACACCATATATTTT. This chain connects TRBV6-4 to TRBJ1-3; 7 bases are a match to TRBD1. J lost 4 bases, V lost 3 bases, and 15 bases had no gene match. CDR3 size: 18 residues. Germline values: CDR1 MRHNA, CDR2 SNTAGT.

This clonotype was found a few times. V usage is TRBV29-1 and J usage is TRBJ2-3, with 8 bases matching TRBD1. Germline V gene lookup returns CDR1 SQVTM and CDR2 ANQGSEA. Trimming cost V 6 bases and J 3 bases; bases outside gene matches: 14. This CDR3 has 16 amino acids. The CDR3 region is CSVDISRTGWTDTQYF. The CDR3 DNA is TGCAGCGTCGACATCAGCAGGACAGGGTGGACAGATACGCAGTATTTT.

V is TRBV29-1 and J is TRBJ2-7; D unclear. Trimming took off 7 bases at V and 0 bases at J, with 13 bases between the two ends. The CDR3 consists of 13 residues. Germline lookup yields CDR1 SQVTM and CDR2 ANQGSEA. The CDR3 sequence: CSASAVASYEQYF. CDR3 nucleotide sequence: TGCAGCGCGTCGGCCGTCGCCTCCTACGAGCAGTACTTC.

This clonotype has a handful of counts. This sequence joins TRBV29-1 and TRBJ1-4; weak D call: TRBD1 (5 bases). The CDR3 is 14 residues long. V gave up 6 bases and J gave up 7 bases, with 18 bases separating them. CDR1 is SQVTM, CDR2 ANQGSEA, per germline. The CDR3 sequence is CSVGWDLWGEKLFF. The DNA of the CDR3 is TGCAGCGTCGGATGGGACCTGTGGGGTGAAAAACTGTTTTTT.

V is TRBV3-1 and J is TRBJ1-2, with no clear D. This CDR3 contains 13 residues. CDR1 LGHDT and CDR2 YNNKEL come from the germline V gene (reference sequence). The germline V and J ends were trimmed by 4 bases and 5 bases, with 11 bases remaining between them. Here the CDR3 reads CASSPGRRYGYTF. CDR3 bases: TGTGCCAGCAGCCCCGGCCGCCGATATGGCTACACCTTC.